This T cell receptor (beta chain) was recorded in a study of OX40 agonist ivuxolimab in advanced cancers. In the study overall: Patients treated during dose escalation were battling hepatocellular carcinoma, melanoma, renal cell or head and neck cancer. The study's findings and limits: In the 0.1 to 3.0 mg/kg range, CD4+ and CD8+ blood T cells had expanded clonally by week 6.

TCRdb keeps only in-frame clones here, not all; method: immunoSEQ multiplex PCR. The top ten clones hold 20% to 25% of a sample with some 10,000 clones, 60% to 85% of them seen once. This CDR3 spans 14 amino acids. V lost 5 bases to trimming and J lost 5 bases, with 13 bases between them. Germline assignment: CDR1 SEHNR and CDR2 FQNEAQ (reference sequence). With regard to this clone: No antigen is known for it.

The chain combines TRBV7-9 with TRBJ1-5; no reliable D call. This clonotype originated in an adult with an advanced solid tumor such as melanoma, head and neck, liver or kidney cancer. The sequenced sample was CD4+ or CD8+ T cells sorted from blood, obtained in a trial of the OX40 agonist ivuxolimab. CDR3 loop: CASSTTDNYQPQHF. The DNA for the CDR3 is TGTGCCAGCAGCACGACCGACAACTATCAGCCCCAGCATTTT.